The source of this T cell receptor (beta chain) is a study of chemoradiotherapy in HPV16-positive cancers. Trimming at V came to 7 bases and at J to 3 bases, leaving 11 bases not matched to a gene. Germline V gives CDR1 SGHVS, CDR2 FQNEAQ. The CDR3 consists of 16 residues. Repertoires were generated with immunoSEQ multiplex PCR, while TCRdb's copy carries only in-frame clones and drops some. The sample shows approximately 7,000 clones, roughly nine tenths of them seen only once. The genes are TRBV7-8 and TRBJ1-1; 10 bases are shared with TRBD1. The source is a human donor with HPV-associated anogenital cancer. Here the sequenced sample was tumor tissue, taken from a patient who underwent chemoradiotherapy. CDR3 sequence: CASISGTGAVDTEAFF. For the CDR3, the DNA is TGTGCCAGCATAAGCGGGACAGGGGCCGTTGACACTGAAGCTTTCTTT.